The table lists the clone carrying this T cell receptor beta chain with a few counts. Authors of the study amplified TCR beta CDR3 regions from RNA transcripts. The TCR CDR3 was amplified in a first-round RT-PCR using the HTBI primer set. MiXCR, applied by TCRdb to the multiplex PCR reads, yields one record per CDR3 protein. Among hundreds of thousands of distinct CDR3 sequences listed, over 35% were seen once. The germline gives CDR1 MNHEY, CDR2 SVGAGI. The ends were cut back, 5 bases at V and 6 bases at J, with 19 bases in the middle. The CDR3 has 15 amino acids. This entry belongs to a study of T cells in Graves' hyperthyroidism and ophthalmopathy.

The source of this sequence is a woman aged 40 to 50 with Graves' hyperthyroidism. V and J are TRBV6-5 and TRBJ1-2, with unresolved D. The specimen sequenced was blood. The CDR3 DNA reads TGTGCCAGCAGTGAAGCAAATCGGCGGTGGGATGGCTACACCTTC. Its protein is CASSEANRRWDGYTF.